This TCR beta chain was sequenced for a study of T cells in Graves' hyperthyroidism and ophthalmopathy. Study-wide points: Blood also contained most expanded thyroid clonotypes above 0.001.

The length of the CDR3 is 14 residues. Germline V lookup: CDR1 SEHNR, CDR2 FQNEAQ (reference sequence). V lost 5 bases to trimming and J lost 3 bases, with 13 bases between them. This clonotype was detected ten times or more. Its antigen remains unknown. Fresh peripheral blood, around 9.3 ml of it, supplied the PBMCs. Amplification of TCR beta CDR3 regions used RNA as the template. The study used the HTBI primer set for a first-round RT-PCR of the TCR CDR3. TCRdb ran MiXCR on the multiplex PCR reads and lists one entry per CDR3 protein. The table records about 330,000 distinct CDR3 sequences, roughly an eighth of them present only once.

Sequenced sample: blood. This TCR was recovered from a woman in her 40s with Graves' ophthalmopathy. The chain has TRBV7-9 and TRBJ1-2; D not certain. The CDR3 nucleotides read TGTGCCAGCAGCCCCTTGCGTTCCTACTATGGCTACACCTTC. Its translation: CASSPLRSYYGYTF.